This T cell receptor beta chain emerged from a study of blood T cell repertoires in COVID-19. Study at large: The United States, Italy and Spain supplied acute and convalescent COVID-19 samples. PBMCs, B-cell-depleted T cells, or T cells were the source of the cDNA or gDNA that made up the material.

Germline CDR1 MNHEY, CDR2 SVGAGI. The CDR3 has 14 residues. The V end was cut by 7 bases, the J end by 4 bases, with 16 bases between. Per the original data handling: Cell counts per sample came from amplifying reference gene primers. The protocol was immunoSEQ multiplex PCR, while the TCRdb copy is restricted to in-frame clones and leaves out a portion. V and J calls and clone size are given by that table; D and trimming were obtained from the DNA. The sample includes fewer than 250,000 clones, 83% of them seen just once. Sequences were obtained from peripheral blood. The TCR sequence derives from a human donor in a cohort sampled during active COVID-19. The chain carries TRBV6-5 and TRBJ1-2; no firm D call. As DNA, the CDR3 is TGTGCCAGCACTCCAAGCGTCGGCTCCTATGGCTACACCTTC. It is translated as CASTPSVGSYGYTF.